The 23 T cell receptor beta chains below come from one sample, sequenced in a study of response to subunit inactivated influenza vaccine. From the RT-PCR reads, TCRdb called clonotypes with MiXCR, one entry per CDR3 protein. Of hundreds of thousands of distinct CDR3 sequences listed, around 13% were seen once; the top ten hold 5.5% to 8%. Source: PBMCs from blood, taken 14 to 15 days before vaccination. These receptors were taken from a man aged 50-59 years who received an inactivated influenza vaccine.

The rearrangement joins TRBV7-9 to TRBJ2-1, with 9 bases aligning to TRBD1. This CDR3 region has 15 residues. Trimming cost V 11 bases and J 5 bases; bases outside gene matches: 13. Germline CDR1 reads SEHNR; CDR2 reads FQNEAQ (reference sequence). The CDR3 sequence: CADTWGDRADNEQFF. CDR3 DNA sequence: TGTGCCGACACATGGGGGGACAGGGCCGACAATGAGCAGTTCTTC.

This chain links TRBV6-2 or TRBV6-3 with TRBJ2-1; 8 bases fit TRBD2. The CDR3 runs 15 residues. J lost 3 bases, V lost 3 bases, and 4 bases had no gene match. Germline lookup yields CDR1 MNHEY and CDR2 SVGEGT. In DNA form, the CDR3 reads TGTGCCAGCAGTTATAGCGGGGACTACTACAATGAGCAGTTCTTC. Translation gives CASSYSGDYYNEQFF.

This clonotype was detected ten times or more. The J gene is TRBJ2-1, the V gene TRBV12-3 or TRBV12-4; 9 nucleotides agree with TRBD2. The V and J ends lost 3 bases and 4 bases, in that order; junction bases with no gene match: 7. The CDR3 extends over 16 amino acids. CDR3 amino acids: CASSFKAGGPYNEQFF. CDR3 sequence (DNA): TGTGCCAGCAGTTTTAAAGCGGGGGGCCCTTACAATGAGCAGTTCTTC.

In nucleotides, the CDR3 is TGTGCCAGCAGACATACAGGGGGCAGGAGCTACGAGCAGTACTTC. Translated: CASRHTGGRSYEQYF. The chain carries TRBV6-1 and TRBJ2-7; TRBD1 matches 9 bases. The germline CDR1 and CDR2 sequences are MNHNS and SASEGT. V dropped 6 bases and J dropped 3; count of bases not matched to a gene: 9. The CDR3 is made up of 15 amino acids.

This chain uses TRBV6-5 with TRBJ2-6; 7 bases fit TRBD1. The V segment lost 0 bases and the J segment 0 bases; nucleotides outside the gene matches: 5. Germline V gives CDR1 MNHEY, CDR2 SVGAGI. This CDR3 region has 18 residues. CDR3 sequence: CASSYSGTVLSGANVLTF. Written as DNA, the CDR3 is TGTGCCAGCAGTTACTCCGGGACAGTCCTCTCTGGGGCCAACGTCCTGACTTTC.

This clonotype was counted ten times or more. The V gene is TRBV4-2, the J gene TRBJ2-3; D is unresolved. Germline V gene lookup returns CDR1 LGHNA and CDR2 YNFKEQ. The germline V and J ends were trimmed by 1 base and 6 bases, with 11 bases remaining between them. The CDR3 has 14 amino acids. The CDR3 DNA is TGTGCCAGCAGCCAAGGGGCCTCCCTCGATACGCAGTATTTT. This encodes CASSQGASLDTQYF.

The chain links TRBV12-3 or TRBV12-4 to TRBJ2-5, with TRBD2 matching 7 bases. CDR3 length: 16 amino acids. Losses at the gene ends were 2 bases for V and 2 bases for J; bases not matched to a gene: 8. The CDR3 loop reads CASSLRGGTLQETQYF. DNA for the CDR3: TGTGCCAGCAGTTTAAGGGGAGGGACGCTTCAAGAGACCCAGTACTTC.

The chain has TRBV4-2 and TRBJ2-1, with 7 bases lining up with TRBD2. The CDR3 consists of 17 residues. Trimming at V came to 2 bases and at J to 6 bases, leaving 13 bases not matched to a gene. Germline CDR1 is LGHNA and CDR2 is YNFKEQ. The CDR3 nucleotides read TGTGCCAGCAGCCAATCGCTGGGCAGCGGGAATTTCAATGAGCAGTTCTTC. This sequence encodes CASSQSLGSGNFNEQFF.

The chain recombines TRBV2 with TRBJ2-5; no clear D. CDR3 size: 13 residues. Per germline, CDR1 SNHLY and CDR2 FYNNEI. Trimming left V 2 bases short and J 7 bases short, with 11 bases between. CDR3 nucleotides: TGTGCCAGCAGTGAAAACGGCGGTGGGACCCAGTACTTC. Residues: CASSENGGGTQYF.

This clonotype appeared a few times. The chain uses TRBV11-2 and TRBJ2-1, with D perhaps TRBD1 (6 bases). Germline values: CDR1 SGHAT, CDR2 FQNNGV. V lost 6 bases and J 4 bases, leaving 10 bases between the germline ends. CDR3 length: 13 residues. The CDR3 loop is CASSFTGYNEQFF. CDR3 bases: TGTGCCAGCAGTTTTACAGGGTACAATGAGCAGTTCTTC.

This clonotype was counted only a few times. CDR3: CSAAYGGGETQYF. Written as DNA, the CDR3 is TGCAGTGCTGCCTATGGGGGGGGTGAGACCCAGTACTTC. The chain uses TRBV20-1 and TRBJ2-5, with TRBD2 matching 7 bases. V trimming: 5 bases; J trimming: 5 bases; junction bases outside the gene matches: 8. From germline, CDR1 is DFQATT and CDR2 SNEGSKA (reference sequence). CDR3 length: 13 amino acids.

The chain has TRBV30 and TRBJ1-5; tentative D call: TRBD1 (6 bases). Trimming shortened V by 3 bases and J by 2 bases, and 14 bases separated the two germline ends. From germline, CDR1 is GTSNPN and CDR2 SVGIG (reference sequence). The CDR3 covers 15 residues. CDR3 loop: CAWSHGRGGNQPQHF. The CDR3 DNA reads TGTGCCTGGAGCCATGGCAGGGGCGGCAATCAGCCCCAGCATTTT.

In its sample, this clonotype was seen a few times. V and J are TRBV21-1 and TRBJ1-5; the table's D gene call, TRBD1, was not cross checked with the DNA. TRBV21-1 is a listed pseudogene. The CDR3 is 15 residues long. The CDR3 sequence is CAIPIFTGSTQPQHF. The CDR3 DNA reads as TGTGCCATCCCGATTTTCACAGGGTCTACTCAGCCCCAGCATTTT.

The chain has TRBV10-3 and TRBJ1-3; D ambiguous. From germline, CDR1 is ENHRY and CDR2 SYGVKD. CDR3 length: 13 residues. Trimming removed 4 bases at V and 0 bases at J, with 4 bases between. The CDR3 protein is CAISGDSGNTIYF. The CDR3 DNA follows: TGTGCCATCAGTGGGGACTCTGGAAACACCATATATTTT.

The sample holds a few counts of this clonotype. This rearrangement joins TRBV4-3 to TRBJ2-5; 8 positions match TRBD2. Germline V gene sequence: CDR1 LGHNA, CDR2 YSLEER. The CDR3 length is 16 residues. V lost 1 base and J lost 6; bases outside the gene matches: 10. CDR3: CASSQGYGRGGQTQYF. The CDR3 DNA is TGCGCCAGCAGCCAAGGATACGGGAGGGGTGGGCAGACCCAGTACTTC.

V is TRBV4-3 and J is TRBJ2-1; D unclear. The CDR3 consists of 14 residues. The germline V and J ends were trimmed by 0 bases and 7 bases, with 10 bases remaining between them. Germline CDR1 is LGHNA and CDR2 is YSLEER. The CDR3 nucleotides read TGCGCCAGCAGCCAAGATTCTATATCGAATGAGCAGTTCTTC. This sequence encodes CASSQDSISNEQFF.

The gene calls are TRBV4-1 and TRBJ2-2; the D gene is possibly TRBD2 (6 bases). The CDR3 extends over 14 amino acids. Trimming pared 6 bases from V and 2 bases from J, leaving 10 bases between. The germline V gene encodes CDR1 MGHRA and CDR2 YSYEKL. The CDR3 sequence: CASSPGVNTGELFF. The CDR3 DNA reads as TGCGCCAGCAGTCCGGGGGTAAACACCGGGGAGCTGTTTTTT.

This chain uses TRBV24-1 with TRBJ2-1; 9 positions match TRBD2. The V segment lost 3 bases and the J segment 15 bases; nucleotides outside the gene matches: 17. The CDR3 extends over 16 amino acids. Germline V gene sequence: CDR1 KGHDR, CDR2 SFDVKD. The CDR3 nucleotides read TGTGCCACCAGTGATATGGGGGCGCGGGGGGGGACTAGCCTGTTCTTC. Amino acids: CATSDMGARGGTSLFF.

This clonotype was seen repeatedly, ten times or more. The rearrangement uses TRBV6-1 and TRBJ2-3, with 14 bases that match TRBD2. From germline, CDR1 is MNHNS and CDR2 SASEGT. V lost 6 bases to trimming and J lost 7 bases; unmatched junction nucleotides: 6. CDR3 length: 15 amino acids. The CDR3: CASRKTSGGGNTQYF. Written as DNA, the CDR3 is TGTGCCAGCAGAAAGACTAGCGGGGGGGGTAATACGCAGTATTTT.

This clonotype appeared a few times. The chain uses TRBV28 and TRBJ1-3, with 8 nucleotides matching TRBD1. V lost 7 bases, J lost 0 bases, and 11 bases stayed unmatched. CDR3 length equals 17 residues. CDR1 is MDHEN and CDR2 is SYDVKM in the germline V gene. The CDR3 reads CASTSLQGVNSGNTIYF. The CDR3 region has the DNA TGTGCCAGCACCTCCCTACAGGGGGTTAACTCTGGAAACACCATATATTTT.

CDR3 in amino acids: CASSQAGYFYGYTF. The DNA for the CDR3 is TGCGCCAGCAGCCAGGCAGGGTATTTTTATGGCTACACCTTC. The chain couples TRBV4-1 to TRBJ1-2; TRBD1 might be the D (5 bases). The CDR3 runs to 14 residues. CDR1 is MGHRA, CDR2 YSYEKL, per germline. V lost 3 bases, J lost 5 bases, and 13 bases lay in between.

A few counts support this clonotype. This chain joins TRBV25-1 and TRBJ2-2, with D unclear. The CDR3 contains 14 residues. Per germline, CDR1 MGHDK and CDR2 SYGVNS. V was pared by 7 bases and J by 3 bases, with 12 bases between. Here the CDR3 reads CASKSRSYTGELFF. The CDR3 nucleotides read TGTGCCAGCAAGTCCAGGAGTTACACCGGGGAGCTGTTTTTT.

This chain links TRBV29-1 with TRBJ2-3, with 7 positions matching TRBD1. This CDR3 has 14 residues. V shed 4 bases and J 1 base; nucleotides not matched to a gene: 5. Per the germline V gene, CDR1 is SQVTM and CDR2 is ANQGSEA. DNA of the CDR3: TGCAGCGTTGGTGTCGGACAGGGCACAGATACGCAGTATTTT. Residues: CSVGVGQGTDTQYF.